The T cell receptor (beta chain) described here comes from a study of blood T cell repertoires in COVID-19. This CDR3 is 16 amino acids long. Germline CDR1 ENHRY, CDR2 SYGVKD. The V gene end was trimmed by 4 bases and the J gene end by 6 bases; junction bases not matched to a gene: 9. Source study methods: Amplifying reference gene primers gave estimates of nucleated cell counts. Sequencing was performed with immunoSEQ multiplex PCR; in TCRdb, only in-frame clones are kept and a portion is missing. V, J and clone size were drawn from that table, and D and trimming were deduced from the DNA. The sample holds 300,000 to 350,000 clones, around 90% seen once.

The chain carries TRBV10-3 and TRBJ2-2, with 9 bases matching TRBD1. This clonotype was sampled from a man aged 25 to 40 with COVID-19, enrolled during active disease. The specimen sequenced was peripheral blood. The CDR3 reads CAISGDRDRVSGELFF. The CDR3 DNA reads TGTGCCATCAGTGGAGACCGGGACAGGGTTTCCGGGGAGCTGTTTTTT.